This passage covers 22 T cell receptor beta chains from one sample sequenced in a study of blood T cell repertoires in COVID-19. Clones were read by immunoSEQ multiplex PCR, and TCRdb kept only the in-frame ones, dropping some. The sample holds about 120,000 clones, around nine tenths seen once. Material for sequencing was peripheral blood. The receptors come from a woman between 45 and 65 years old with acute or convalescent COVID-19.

CDR3: CASNPRPRSDTEAFF. CDR3 nucleotides: TGCGCCAGCAATCCCCGCCCGAGGTCCGACACTGAAGCTTTCTTT. This chain joins TRBV5-1 and TRBJ1-1; no clear D gene. V was clipped by 6 bases and J by 3 bases, with 18 bases between them. Germline CDR1 SGHRS, CDR2 YFSETQ. The CDR3 totals 15 residues. The full variable domain, completed using reference TRBV5-1 and TRBJ1-1, is KAGVTQTPRYLIKTRGQQVTLSCSPISGHRSVSWYQQTPGQGLQFLFEYFSETQRNKGNFPGRFSGRQFSNSRSEMNVSTLELGDSALYLCASNPRPRSDTEAFFGQGTRLTVV.

The CDR3 reads CASSSHLGGNEKLFF. The CDR3 nucleotides are TGTGCCAGCAGCTCCCATCTTGGGGGGAATGAAAAACTGTTTTTT. The rearrangement links TRBV5-5 to TRBJ1-4; TRBD1 is a possible D gene (5 bases). The CDR3 runs to 15 residues. V was trimmed by 3 bases and J by 5 bases, leaving 14 bases between them. The germline gives CDR1 SGHKS, CDR2 YYEKEE (reference sequence).

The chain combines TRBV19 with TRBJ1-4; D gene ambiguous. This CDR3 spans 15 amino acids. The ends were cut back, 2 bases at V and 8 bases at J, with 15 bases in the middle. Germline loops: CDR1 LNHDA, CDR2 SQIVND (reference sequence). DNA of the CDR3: TGTGCCAGTAGTATAAGCGGCCAACCGGACGAAAAACTGTTTTTT. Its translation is CASSISGQPDEKLFF.

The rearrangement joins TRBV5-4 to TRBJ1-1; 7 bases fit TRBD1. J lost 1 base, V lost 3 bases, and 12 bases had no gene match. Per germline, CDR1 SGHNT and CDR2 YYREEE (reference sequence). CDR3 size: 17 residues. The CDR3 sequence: CASSSSGDRAWNTEAFF. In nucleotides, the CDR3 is TGTGCCAGCAGCTCCTCGGGTGACAGGGCGTGGAACACTGAAGCTTTCTTT.

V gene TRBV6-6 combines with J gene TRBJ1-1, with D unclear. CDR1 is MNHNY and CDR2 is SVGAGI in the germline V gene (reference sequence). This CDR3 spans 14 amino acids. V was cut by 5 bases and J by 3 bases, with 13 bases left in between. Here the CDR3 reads CASSTTSLDTEAFF. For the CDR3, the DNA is TGTGCCAGCAGTACCACCAGTCTGGACACTGAAGCTTTCTTT.

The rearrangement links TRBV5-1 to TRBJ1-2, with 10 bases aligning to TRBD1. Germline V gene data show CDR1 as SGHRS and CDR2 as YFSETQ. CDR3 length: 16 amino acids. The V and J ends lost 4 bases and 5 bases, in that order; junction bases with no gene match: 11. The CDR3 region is CASSKGDGTGDYGYTF. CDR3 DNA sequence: TGCGCCAGCAGCAAAGGGGACGGGACAGGGGATTATGGCTACACCTTC. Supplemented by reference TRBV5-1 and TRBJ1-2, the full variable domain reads KAGVTQTPRYLIKTRGQQVTLSCSPISGHRSVSWYQQTPGQGLQFLFEYFSETQRNKGNFPGRFSGRQFSNSRSEMNVSTLELGDSALYLCASSKGDGTGDYGYTFGSGTRLTVV.

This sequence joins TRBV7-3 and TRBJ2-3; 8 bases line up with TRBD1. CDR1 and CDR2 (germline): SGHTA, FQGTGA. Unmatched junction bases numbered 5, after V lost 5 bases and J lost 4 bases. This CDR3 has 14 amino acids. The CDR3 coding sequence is TGTGCCAGCAGCCCCCCAGGGGGCTCAGATACGCAGTATTTT. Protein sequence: CASSPPGGSDTQYF.

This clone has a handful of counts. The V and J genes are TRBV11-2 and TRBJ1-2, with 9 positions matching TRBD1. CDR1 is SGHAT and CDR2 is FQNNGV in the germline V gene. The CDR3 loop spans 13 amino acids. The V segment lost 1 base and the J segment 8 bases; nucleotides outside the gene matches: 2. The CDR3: CASSLAQGAGYTF. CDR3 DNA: TGTGCCAGCAGCTTAGCACAGGGGGCGGGCTACACCTTC. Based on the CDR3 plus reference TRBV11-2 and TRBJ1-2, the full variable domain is EAGVAQSPRYKIIEKRQSVAFWCNPISGHATLYWYQQILGQGPKLLIQFQNNGVVDDSQLPKDRFSAERLKGVDSTLKIQPAKLEDSAVYLCASSLAQGAGYTFGSGTRLTVV.

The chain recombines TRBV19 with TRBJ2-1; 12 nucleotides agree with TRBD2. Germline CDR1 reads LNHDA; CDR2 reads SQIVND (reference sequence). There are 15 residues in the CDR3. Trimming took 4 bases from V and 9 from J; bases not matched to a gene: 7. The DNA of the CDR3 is TGTGCCAGTAGTAGACTAGCGGGAGAACGGGTTGAGCAGTTCTTC. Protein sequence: CASSRLAGERVEQFF.

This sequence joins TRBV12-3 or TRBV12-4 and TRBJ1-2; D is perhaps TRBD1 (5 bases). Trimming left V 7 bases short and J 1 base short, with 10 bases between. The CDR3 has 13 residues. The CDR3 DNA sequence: TGTGCCAGCACCGACAGCTTTAACTATGGCTACACCTTC. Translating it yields CASTDSFNYGYTF.

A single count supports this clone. Here the CDR3 reads CAISGTSVSEQYF. The CDR3 DNA reads as TGTGCCATCAGTGGGACTAGCGTTAGCGAGCAGTACTTC. The chain is built from TRBV10-3 and TRBJ2-7, with 9 bases matching TRBD2. The CDR3 is 13 amino acids. CDR1 ENHRY and CDR2 SYGVKD come from the germline V gene. V lost 4 bases, J lost 6 bases, and 4 bases stayed unmatched.

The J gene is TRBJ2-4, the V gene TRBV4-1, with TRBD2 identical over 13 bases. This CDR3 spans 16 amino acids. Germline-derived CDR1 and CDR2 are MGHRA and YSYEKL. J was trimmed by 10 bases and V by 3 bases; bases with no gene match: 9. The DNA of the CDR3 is TGCGCCAGCAGCCAGGAAGGGGGGACTAGCGGGACTATTCAGTACTTC. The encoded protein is CASSQEGGTSGTIQYF.

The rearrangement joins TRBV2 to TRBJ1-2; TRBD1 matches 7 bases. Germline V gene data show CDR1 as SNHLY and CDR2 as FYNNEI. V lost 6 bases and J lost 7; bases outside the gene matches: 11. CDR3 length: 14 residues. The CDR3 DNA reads TGTGCCAGCAGGAAGGTGACAGGGACATCTGGCTACACCTTC. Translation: CASRKVTGTSGYTF.

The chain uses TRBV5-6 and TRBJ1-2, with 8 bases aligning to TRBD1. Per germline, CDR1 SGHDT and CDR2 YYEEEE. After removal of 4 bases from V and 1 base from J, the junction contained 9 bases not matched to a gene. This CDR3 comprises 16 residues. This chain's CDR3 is CASSRLTGGVNYGYTF. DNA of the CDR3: TGTGCCAGCAGCAGGCTAACAGGGGGGGTTAACTATGGCTACACCTTC.

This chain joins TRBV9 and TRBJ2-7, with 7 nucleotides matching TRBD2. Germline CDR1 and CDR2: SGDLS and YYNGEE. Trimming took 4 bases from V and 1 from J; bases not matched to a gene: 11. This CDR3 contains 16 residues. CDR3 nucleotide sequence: TGTGCCAGCAGCCCCTCTGGTCAGCGGGGTTCCTACGAGCAGTACTTC. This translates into CASSPSGQRGSYEQYF.

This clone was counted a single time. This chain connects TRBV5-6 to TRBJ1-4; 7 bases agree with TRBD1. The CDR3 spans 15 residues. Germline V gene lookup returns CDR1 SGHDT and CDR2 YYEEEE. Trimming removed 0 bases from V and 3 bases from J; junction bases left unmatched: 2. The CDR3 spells CASSLGQGANEKLFF. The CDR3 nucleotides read TGTGCCAGCAGCTTGGGCCAGGGGGCTAATGAAAAACTGTTTTTT. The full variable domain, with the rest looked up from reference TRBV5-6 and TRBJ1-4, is DAGVTQSPTHLIKTRGQQVTLRCSPKSGHDTVSWYQQALGQGPQFIFQYYEEEERQRGNFPDRFSGHQFPNYSSELNVNALLLGDSALYLCASSLGQGANEKLFFGSGTQLSVL.

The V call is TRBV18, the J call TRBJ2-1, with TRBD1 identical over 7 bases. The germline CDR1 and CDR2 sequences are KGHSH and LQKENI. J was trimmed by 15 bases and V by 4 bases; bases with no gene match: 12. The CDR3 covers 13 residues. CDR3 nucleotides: TGTGCCAGCTCACAAGACAGACAGGGTTCAGGGTTCTTC. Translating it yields CASSQDRQGSGFF. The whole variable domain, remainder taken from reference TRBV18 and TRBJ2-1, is NAGVMQNPRHLVRRRGQEARLRCSPMKGHSHVYWYRQLPEEGLKFMVYLQKENIIDESGMPKERFSAEFPKEGPSILRIQQVVRGDSAAYFCASSQDRQGSGFFGPGTRLTVL.

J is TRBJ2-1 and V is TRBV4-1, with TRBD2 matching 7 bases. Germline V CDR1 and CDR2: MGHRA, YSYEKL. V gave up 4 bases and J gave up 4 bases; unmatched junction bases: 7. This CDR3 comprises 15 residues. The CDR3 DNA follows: TGCGCCAGCAGCCGCCGGGGGGTCACATACAATGAGCAGTTCTTC. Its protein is CASSRRGVTYNEQFF.

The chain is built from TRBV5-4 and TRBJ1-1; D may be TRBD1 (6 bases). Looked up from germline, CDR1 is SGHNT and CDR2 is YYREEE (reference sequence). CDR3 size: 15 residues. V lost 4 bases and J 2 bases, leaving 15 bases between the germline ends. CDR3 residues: CASSPRTDLNTEAFF. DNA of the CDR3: TGTGCCAGCAGCCCCAGGACAGACCTTAACACTGAAGCTTTCTTT.

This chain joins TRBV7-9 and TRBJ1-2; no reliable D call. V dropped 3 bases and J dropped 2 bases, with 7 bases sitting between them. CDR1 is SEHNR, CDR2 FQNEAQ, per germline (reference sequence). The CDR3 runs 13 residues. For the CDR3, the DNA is TGTGCCAGCAGCTTTGACGGGAACTATGGCTACACCTTC. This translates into CASSFDGNYGYTF.

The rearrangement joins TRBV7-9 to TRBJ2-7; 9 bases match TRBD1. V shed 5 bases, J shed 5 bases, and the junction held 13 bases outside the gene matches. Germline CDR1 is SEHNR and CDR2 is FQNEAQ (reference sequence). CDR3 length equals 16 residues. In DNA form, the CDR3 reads TGTGCCAGCAGCATACCTTCCGGGACAGGGATCCACGAGCAGTACTTC. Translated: CASSIPSGTGIHEQYF.

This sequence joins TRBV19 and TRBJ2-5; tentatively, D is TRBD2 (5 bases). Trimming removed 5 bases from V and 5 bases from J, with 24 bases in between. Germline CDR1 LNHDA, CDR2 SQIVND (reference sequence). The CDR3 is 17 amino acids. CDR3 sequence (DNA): TGTGCCAGTAGTCCTTCGACGCTGGCCCGACTACTTGAGACCCAGTACTTC. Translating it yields CASSPSTLARLLETQYF.